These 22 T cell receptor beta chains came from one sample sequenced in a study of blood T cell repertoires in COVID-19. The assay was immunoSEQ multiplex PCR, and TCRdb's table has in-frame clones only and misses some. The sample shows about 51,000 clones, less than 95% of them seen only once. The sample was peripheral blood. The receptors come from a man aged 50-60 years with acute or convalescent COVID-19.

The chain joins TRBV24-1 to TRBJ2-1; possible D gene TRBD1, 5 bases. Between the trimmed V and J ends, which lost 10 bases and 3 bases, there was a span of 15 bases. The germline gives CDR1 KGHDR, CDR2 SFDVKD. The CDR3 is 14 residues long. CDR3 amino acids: CATRSATDYNEQFF. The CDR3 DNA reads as TGTGCCACGAGGTCCGCGACAGACTACAATGAGCAGTTCTTC.

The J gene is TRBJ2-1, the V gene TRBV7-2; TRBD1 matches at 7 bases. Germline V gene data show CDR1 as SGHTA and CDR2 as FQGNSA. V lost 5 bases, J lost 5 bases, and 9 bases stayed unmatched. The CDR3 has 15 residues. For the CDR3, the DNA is TGTGCCAGCAGCCTGGCACGGACAGGCGACAATGAGCAGTTCTTC. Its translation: CASSLARTGDNEQFF.

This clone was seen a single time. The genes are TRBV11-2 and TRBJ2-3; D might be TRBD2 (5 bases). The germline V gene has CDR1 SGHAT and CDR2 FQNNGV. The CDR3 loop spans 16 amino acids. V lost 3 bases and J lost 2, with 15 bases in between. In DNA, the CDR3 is TGTGCCAGCAGCTTTGGACGGGATTGGAACACAGATACGCAGTATTTT. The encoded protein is CASSFGRDWNTDTQYF.

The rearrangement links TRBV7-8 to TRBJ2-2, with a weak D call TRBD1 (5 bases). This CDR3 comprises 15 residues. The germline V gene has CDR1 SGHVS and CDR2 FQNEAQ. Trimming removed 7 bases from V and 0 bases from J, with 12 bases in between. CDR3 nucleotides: TGTGCCAGCATCTGGGGCAGAACGAACACCGGGGAGCTGTTTTTT. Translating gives CASIWGRTNTGELFF.

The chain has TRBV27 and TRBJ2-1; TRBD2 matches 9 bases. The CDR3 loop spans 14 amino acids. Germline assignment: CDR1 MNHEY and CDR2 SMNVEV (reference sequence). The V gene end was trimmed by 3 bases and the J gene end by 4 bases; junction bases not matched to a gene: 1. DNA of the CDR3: TGTGCCAGCAGTTTGCGGGGGGGGTACAATGAGCAGTTCTTC. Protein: CASSLRGGYNEQFF.

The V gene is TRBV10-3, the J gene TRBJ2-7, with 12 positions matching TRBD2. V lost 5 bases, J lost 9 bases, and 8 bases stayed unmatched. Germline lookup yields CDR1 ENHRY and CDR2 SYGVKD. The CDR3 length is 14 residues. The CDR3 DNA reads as TGTGCCATCAGTAAGAGGACTAGCGGGGAAGGGCAGTACTTC. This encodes CAISKRTSGEGQYF.

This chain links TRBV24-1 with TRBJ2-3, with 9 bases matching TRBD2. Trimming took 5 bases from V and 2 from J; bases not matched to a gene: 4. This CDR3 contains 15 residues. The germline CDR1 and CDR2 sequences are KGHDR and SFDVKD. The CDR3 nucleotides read TGTGCCACCAGTGTGGCTAGCGGGACCACAGATACGCAGTATTTT. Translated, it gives CATSVASGTTDTQYF.

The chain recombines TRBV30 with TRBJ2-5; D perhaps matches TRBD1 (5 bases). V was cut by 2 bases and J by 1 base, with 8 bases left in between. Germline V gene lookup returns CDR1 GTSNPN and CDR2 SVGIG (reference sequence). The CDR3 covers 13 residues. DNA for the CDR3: TGTGCCTGGAGTCGACAGTCCCAAGAGACCCAGTACTTC. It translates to CAWSRQSQETQYF.

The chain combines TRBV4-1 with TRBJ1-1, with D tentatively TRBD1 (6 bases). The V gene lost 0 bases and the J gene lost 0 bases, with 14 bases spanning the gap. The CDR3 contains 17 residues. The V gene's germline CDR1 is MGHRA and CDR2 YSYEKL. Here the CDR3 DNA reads TGCGCCAGCAGCCAAGAAATGGACAGAATCATGAACACTGAAGCTTTCTTT. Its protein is CASSQEMDRIMNTEAFF.

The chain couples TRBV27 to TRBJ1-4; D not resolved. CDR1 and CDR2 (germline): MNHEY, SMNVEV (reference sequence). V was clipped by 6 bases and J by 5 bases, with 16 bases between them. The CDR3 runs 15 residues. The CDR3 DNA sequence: TGTGCCAGCAGCCTCCCCCGAGAACGAAATGAAAAACTGTTTTTT. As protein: CASSLPRERNEKLFF.

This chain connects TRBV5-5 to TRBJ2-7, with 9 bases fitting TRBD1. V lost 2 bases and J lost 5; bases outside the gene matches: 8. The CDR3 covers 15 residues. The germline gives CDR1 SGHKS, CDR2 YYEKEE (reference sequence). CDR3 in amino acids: CASSFLRQGGDEQYF. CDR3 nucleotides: TGTGCCAGCAGCTTCCTTCGACAGGGGGGCGACGAGCAGTACTTC.

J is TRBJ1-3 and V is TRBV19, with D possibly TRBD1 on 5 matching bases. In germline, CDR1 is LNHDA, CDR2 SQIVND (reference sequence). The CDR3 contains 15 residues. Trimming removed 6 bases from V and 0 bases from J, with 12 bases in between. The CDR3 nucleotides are TGTGCCAGTAGAACTGACAGAAGCTCTGGAAACACCATATATTTT. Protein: CASRTDRSSGNTIYF.

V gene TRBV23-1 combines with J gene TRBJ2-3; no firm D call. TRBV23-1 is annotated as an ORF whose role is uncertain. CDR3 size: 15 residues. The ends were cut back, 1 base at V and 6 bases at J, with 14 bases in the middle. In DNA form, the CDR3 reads TGCGCCAGCAGTCAATGCCAGGTCAGAAGGGATACGCAGTATTTT. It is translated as CASSQCQVRRDTQYF.

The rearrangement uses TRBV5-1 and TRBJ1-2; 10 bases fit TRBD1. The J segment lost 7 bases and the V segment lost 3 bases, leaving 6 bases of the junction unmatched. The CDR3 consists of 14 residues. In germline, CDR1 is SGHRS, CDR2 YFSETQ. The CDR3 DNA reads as TGCGCCAGCAGCTCAGGACAGGGGGTTAGTGGCTACACCTTC. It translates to CASSSGQGVSGYTF.

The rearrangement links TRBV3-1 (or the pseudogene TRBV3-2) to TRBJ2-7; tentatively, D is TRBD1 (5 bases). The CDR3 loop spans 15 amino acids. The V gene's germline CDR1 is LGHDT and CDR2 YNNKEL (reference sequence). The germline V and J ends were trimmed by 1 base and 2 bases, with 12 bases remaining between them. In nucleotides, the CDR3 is TGTGCCAGCAGCCAAGCCGGTGGGGCGGCCTACGAGCAGTACTTC. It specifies CASSQAGGAAYEQYF.

CDR3: CASSQDLGRGEDTQYF. CDR3 coding DNA: TGTGCCAGCAGCCAAGATCTTGGGCGGGGGGAAGATACGCAGTATTTT. The chain carries TRBV3-1 (or the pseudogene TRBV3-2) and TRBJ2-3; 8 positions agree with TRBD2. Germline V gene lookup returns CDR1 LGHDT and CDR2 YNNKEL (reference sequence). This CDR3 region has 16 residues. V shed 0 bases and J 5 bases; nucleotides not matched to a gene: 7.

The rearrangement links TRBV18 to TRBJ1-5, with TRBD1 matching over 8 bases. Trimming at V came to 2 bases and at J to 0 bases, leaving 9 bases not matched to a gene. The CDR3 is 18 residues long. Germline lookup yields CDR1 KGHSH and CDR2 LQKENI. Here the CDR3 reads CASSPTEQGGLSNQPQHF. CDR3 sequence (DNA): TGTGCCAGCTCACCAACGGAACAGGGGGGTCTTAGCAATCAGCCCCAGCATTTT.

The CDR3 is CASSLDLGGTDTQYF. The CDR3 DNA follows: TGTGCCAGCAGCTTAGACCTCGGAGGGACAGATACGCAGTATTTT. The V and J genes are TRBV7-8 and TRBJ2-3; maybe TRBD2 (6 bases). The germline V gene has CDR1 SGHVS and CDR2 FQNEAQ. The CDR3 contains 15 residues. Trimming removed 1 base from V and 3 bases from J, with 11 bases in between.

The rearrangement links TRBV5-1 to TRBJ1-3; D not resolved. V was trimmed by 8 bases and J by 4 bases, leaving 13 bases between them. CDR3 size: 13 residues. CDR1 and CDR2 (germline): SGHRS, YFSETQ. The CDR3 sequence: CASSQFEGNTIYF. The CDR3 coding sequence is TGCGCCAGTTCCCAATTTGAGGGAAACACCATATATTTT.

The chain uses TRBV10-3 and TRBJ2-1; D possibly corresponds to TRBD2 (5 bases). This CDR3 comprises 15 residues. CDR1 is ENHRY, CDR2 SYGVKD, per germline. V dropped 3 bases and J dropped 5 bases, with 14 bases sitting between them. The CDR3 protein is CAISEATGGHNEQFF. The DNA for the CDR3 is TGTGCCATCAGTGAAGCCACCGGAGGCCACAATGAGCAGTTCTTC.

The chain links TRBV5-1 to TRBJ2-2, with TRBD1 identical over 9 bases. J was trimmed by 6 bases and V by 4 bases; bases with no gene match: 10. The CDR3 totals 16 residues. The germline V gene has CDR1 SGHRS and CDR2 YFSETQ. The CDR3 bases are TGCGCCAGCAGCCCGTCCGGGACAGGGACCCCCGGGGAGCTGTTTTTT. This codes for CASSPSGTGTPGELFF.

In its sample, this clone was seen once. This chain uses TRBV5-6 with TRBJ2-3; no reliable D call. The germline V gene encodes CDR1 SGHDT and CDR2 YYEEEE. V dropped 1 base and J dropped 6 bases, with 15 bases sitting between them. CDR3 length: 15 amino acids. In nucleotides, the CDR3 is TGTGCCAGCAGCTTGCGTGCGTTGAATATGGATACGCAGTATTTT. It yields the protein CASSLRALNMDTQYF.